These 15 T cell receptor beta chains share one sample of origin, sequenced in a study of T cells expressing NK-cell markers. TCRdb re-called the 5' RACE reads; every CDR3 protein appears as one record, without DNA. The sample totals hundreds of thousands of distinct CDR3 sequences. The sample consisted of blood T cells: a sorted CD56 or NKG2C T cell subset, CD4+ or CD8+ T cells, or bulk PBMC T cells (not recorded which). Receptors originate from a woman between 18 and 69 years old in good health.

This chain connects TRBV9 to TRBJ2-7. This CDR3 contains 16 residues. Germline V gives CDR1 SGDLS, CDR2 YYNGEE. The CDR3 is CASSVDNGVAPYEQYF.

V gene TRBV6-2 or TRBV6-3 combines with J gene TRBJ2-1; the TCRdb D gene call, TRBD2, has no DNA to confirm it. Germline CDR1 reads MNHEY; CDR2 reads SVGEGT. The CDR3 contains 20 residues. The CDR3 spells CASSYPTTSGGGSSYNEQFF.

J is TRBJ1-2 and V is TRBV10-3; the D call of TRBD1 rests on TCRdb alone, since no DNA is present to check it. The CDR3 loop spans 16 amino acids. Germline V lookup: CDR1 ENHRY, CDR2 SYGVKD. The CDR3 here is CAISEVGMDSNYGYTF.

V and J are TRBV5-6 and TRBJ2-5; TCRdb outputs TRBD2, but without DNA this stays unchecked. The CDR3 has 17 residues. Germline values: CDR1 SGHDT, CDR2 YYEEEE. CDR3: CASSLEAGAGAPETQYF.

V and J are TRBV15 and TRBJ1-4; the D call from TCRdb, TRBD1, cannot be confirmed without DNA. CDR1 is LNHNV, CDR2 YYDKDF, per germline (reference sequence). The CDR3 runs 13 residues. The CDR3 is CATSRGGPEKLFF. Together with reference TRBV15 and TRBJ1-4, the CDR3 gives the full variable domain: DAMVIQNPRYQVTQFGKPVTLSCSQTLNHNVMYWYQQKSSQAPKLLFHYYDKDFNNEADTPDNFQSRRPNTSFCFLDIRSPGLGDTAMYLCATSRGGPEKLFFGSGTQLSVL.

The chain has TRBV12-3 or TRBV12-4 and TRBJ2-1; the TCRdb call, TRBD1, lacks DNA for checking. The CDR3 is 15 amino acids. The CDR3 protein is CASSLQGSSYNEQFF.

V gene TRBV28 combines with J gene TRBJ1-6. Germline lookup yields CDR1 MDHEN and CDR2 SYDVKM. CDR3 length equals 13 residues. The CDR3 spells CASTWTDNSPLHF. Drawing the rest from reference TRBV28 and TRBJ1-6, the complete variable domain is DVKVTQSSRYLVKRTGEKVFLECVQDMDHENMFWYRQDPGLGLRLIYFSYDVKMKEKGDIPEGYSVSREKKERFSLILESASTNQTSMYLCASTWTDNSPLHFGNGTRLTVT.

The chain recombines TRBV12-3 or TRBV12-4 with TRBJ1-5. The CDR3 is made up of 11 amino acids. This CDR3 reads CASTLGGPQHF.

The chain links TRBV4-1 to TRBJ2-6; TCRdb gives TRBD1 as the D gene, but with no DNA this cannot be confirmed. Germline CDR1 and CDR2: MGHRA and YSYEKL. The CDR3 is made up of 16 amino acids. CDR3 residues: CASSQDWGSEANVLTF.

The J gene is TRBJ2-3, the V gene TRBV6-1; TCRdb proposes TRBD2, but this gene call is untestable without DNA. Germline values: CDR1 MNHNS, CDR2 SASEGT. CDR3 length: 18 amino acids. The CDR3 sequence is CASSRTWGGPQFTDTQYF.

The rearrangement links TRBV7-2 to TRBJ2-2; TCRdb outputs TRBD1, but without DNA this stays unchecked. The CDR3 has 17 amino acids. Germline CDR1 reads SGHTA; CDR2 reads FQGNSA. The CDR3 here is CASSYHSWDTDTGELFF. Drawing the rest from reference TRBV7-2 and TRBJ2-2, the complete variable domain is GAGVSQSPSNKVTEKGKDVELRCDPISGHTALYWYRQSLGQGLEFLIYFQGNSAPDKSGLPSDRFSAERTGGSVSTLTIQRTQQEDSAVYLCASSYHSWDTDTGELFFGEGSRLTVL.

This chain joins TRBV30 and TRBJ1-1; TCRdb picks TRBD1, but there is no DNA to check that call. The CDR3 is 14 residues long. CDR1 is GTSNPN, CDR2 SVGIG, per germline (reference sequence). The CDR3 reads CAWSVRQGNTEAFF. Complete variable domain (other parts from reference TRBV30 and TRBJ1-1): SQTIHQWPATLVQPVGSPLSLECTVEGTSNPNLYWYRQAAGRGLQLLFYSVGIGQISSEVPQNLSASRPQDRQFILSSKKLLLSDSGFYLCAWSVRQGNTEAFFGQGTRLTVV.

V usage is TRBV4-3 and J usage is TRBJ1-6; TCRdb designates TRBD1, a call that cannot be tested without DNA. This CDR3 is built from 15 residues. Germline CDR1 and CDR2: LGHNA and YSLEER. The CDR3: CASSQEGGHNSPLHF.

The chain uses TRBV28 and TRBJ2-2; the TCRdb call, TRBD1, lacks DNA for checking. The CDR3 extends over 13 amino acids. From germline, CDR1 is MDHEN and CDR2 SYDVKM. This CDR3 is CASSPALPGELFF.

This chain links TRBV20-1 with TRBJ2-1; with no DNA, the TCRdb D assignment of TRBD2 cannot be verified. The CDR3 runs to 14 residues. Germline V lookup: CDR1 DFQATT, CDR2 SNEGSKA (reference sequence). CDR3 sequence: CSARVGPSYNEQFF.